The sequence of this T cell receptor beta chain was determined in a study of T cells after yellow fever vaccination. TCRdb fed the 5' RACE reads into MiXCR, producing one record per CDR3 protein. The table includes 450,000 to 600,000 distinct CDR3 sequences, around an eighth detected once. V gave up 3 bases and J gave up 0 bases, with 12 bases separating them. Per the germline V gene, CDR1 is LNHDA and CDR2 is SQIVND (reference sequence). CDR3 size: 16 residues. Sequenced material: PBMCs, taken on the day of the yellow fever booster vaccination. This TCR was sampled from a man aged 30 to 39 who received the YFV17D yellow fever vaccine. The J gene is TRBJ2-1, the V gene TRBV19, with a weak D call TRBD2 (5 bases). The CDR3 DNA sequence: TGTGCCAGTAGTATCCGGGGTTTAAGCTCCTACAATGAGCAGTTCTTC. Protein: CASSIRGLSSYNEQFF. Supplemented by reference TRBV19 and TRBJ2-1, the full variable domain reads DGGITQSPKYLFRKEGQNVTLSCEQNLNHDAMYWYRQDPGQGLRLIYYSQIVNDFQKGDIAEGYSVSREKKESFPLTVTSAQKNPTAFYLCASSIRGLSSYNEQFFGPGTRLTVL.